This TCR beta chain was identified during a study of blood T cell repertoires in COVID-19. As for the study in general: Samples of COVID-19 (acute and convalescent) were obtained from the United States, Italy and Spain.

This clone was picked up one time. V lost 4 bases and J 4 bases, leaving 6 bases between the germline ends. This CDR3 region has 12 residues. CDR1 and CDR2 from the germline V gene are SGHKS and YYEKEE (reference sequence). The authors' processing: Estimated nucleated cell counts came from reference gene primer amplification. Sequencing was performed with immunoSEQ multiplex PCR; in TCRdb, only in-frame clones are kept and a portion is missing. Clone size and V and J calls were adopted from that table, with D and trimming inferred from the DNA. The sample lists some 380,000 clones; roughly 86% were seen once.

This sequence was found in a human donor with acute or convalescent COVID-19. The donor label of this sample is uncertain. The genes are TRBV5-5 and TRBJ2-1; D unclear. Input material: peripheral blood. CDR3 sequence (DNA): TGTGCCAGCAGCCCCCCGTACAATGAGCAGTTCTTC. It translates to CASSPPYNEQFF.